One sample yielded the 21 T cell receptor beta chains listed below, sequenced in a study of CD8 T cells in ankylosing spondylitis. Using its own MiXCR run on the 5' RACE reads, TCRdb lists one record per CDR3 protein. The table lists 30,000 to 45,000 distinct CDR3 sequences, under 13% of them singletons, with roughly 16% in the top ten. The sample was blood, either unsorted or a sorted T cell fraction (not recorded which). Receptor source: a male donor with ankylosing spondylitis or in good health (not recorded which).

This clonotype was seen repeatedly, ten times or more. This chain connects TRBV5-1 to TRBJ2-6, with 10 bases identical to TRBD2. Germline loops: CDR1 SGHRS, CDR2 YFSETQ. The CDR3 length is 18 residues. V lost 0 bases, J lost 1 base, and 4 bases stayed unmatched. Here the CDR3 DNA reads TGCGCCAGCAGCTTGGGGGCTAGCGGGAGATCTGGGGCCAACGTCCTGACTTTC. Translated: CASSLGASGRSGANVLTF.

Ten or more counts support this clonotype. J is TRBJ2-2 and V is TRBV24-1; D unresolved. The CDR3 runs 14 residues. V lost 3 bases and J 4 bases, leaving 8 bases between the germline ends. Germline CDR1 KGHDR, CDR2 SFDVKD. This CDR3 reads CATSDRARTGELFF. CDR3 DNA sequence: TGTGCCACCAGTGATCGTGCTCGCACCGGGGAGCTGTTTTTT.

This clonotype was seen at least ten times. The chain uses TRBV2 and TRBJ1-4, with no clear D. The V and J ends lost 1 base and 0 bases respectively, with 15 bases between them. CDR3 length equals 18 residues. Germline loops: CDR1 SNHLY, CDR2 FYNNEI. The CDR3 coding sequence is TGTGCCAGCAGTGAAGGCCATCGTGGCAGCCCAACTAATGAAAAACTGTTTTTT. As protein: CASSEGHRGSPTNEKLFF.

The CDR3 DNA reads as TGCAGTGCTAGAGGGCGGGAGGAGGGTTACAATGAGCAGTTCTTC. It is translated as CSARGREEGYNEQFF. The gene calls are TRBV20-1 and TRBJ2-1; 8 bases are a match to TRBD2. The germline V gene has CDR1 DFQATT and CDR2 SNEGSKA (reference sequence). The CDR3 extends over 15 amino acids. With V trimmed by 1 base and J by 4 bases, 6 bases remained unmatched.

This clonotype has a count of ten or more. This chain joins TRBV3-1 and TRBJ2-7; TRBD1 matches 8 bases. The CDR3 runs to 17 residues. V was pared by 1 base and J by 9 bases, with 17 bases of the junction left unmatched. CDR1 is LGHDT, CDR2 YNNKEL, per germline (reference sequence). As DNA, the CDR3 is TGTGCCAGCAGCCAAGGAGCCCAGGGGGCTCGTGTATTCGTGCAGTACTTC. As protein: CASSQGAQGARVFVQYF.

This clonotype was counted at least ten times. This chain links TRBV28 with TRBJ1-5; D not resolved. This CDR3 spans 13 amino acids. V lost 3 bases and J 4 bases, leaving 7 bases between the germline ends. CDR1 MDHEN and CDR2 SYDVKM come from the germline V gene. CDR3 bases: TGTGCCAGCAGTTTTAACGGTAATCAGCCCCAGCATTTT. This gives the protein CASSFNGNQPQHF.

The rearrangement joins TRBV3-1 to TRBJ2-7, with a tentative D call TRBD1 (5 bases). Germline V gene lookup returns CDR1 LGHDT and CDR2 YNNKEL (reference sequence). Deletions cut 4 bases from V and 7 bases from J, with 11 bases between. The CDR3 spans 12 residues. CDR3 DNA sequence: TGTGCCAGCAGCCTCGGAGCAGGGGAGCAGTACTTC. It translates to CASSLGAGEQYF.

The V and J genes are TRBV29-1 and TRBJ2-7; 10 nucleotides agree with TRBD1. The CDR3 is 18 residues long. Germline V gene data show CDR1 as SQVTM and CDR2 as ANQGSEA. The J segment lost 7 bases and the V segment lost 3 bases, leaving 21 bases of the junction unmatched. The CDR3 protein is CSVDASGTGVLGGSEQYF. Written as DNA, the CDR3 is TGCAGCGTTGACGCATCCGGGACAGGGGTTCTCGGTGGAAGTGAGCAGTACTTC.

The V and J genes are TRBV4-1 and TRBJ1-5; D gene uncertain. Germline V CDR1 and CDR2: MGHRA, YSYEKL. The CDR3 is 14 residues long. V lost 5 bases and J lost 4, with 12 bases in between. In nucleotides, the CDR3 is TGCGCCAGCAGCGATACCGACATGAATCAGCCCCAGCATTTT. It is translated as CASSDTDMNQPQHF.

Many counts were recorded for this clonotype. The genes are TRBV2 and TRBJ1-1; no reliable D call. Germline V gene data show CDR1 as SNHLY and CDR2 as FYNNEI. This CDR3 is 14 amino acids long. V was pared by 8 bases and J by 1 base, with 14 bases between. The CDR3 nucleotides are TGTGCCAGCGGCCAAGGTGGTAGGAACACTGAAGCTTTCTTT. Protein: CASGQGGRNTEAFF.

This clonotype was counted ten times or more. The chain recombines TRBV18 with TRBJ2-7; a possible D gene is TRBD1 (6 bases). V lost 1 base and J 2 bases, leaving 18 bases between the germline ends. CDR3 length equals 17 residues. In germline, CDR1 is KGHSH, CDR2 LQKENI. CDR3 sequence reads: CASSPQPFPTGTYEQYF. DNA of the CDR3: TGTGCCAGCTCACCACAGCCGTTTCCGACAGGAACCTACGAGCAGTACTTC. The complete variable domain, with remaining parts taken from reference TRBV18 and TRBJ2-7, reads NAGVMQNPRHLVRRRGQEARLRCSPMKGHSHVYWYRQLPEEGLKFMVYLQKENIIDESGMPKERFSAEFPKEGPSILRIQQVVRGDSAAYFCASSPQPFPTGTYEQYFGPGTRLTVT.

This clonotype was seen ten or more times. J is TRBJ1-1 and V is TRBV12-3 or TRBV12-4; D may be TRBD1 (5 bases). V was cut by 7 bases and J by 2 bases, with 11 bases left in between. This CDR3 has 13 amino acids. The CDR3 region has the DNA TGTGCCAGCACTACCAGGGAAAACACTGAAGCTTTCTTT. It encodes CASTTRENTEAFF.

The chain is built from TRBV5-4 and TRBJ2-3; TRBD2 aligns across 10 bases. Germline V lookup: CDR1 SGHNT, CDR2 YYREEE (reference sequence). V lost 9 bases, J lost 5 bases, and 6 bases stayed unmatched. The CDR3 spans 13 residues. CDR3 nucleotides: TGTGCCACATTTAGCGGGGGGAAAGATACGCAGTATTTT. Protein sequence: CATFSGGKDTQYF.

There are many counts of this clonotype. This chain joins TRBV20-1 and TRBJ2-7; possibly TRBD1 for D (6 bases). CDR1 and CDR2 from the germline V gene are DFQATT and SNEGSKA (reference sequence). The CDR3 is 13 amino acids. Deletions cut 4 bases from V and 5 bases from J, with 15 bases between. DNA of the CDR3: TGCAGTGCTATCACAGGGATTCTCAACGAGCAGTACTTC. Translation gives CSAITGILNEQYF.

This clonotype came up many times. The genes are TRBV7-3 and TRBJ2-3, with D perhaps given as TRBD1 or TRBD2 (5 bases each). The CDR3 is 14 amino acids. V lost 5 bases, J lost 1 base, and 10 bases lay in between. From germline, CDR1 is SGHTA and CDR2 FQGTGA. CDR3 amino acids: CASSLLGGTDTQYF. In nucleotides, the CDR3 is TGTGCCAGCAGCCTTCTGGGGGGCACAGATACGCAGTATTTT.

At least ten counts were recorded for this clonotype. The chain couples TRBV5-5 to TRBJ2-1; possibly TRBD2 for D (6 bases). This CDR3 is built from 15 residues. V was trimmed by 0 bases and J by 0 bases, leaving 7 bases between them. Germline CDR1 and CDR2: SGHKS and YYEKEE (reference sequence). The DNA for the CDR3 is TGTGCCAGCAGCTTGGACGGGAGCTCCTACAATGAGCAGTTCTTC. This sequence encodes CASSLDGSSYNEQFF.

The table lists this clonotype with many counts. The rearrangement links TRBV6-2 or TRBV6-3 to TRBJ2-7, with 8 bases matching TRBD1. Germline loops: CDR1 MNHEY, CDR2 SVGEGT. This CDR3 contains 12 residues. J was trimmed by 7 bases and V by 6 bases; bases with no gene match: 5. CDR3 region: CASRATGEEQYF. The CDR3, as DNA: TGTGCCAGCAGAGCGACAGGGGAAGAGCAGTACTTC.

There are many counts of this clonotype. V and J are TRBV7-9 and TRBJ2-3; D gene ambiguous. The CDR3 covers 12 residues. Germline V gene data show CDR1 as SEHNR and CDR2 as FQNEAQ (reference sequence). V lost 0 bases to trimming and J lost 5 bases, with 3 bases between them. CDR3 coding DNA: TGTGCCAGCAGCTTAGCCGTAGATACGCAGTATTTT. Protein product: CASSLAVDTQYF.

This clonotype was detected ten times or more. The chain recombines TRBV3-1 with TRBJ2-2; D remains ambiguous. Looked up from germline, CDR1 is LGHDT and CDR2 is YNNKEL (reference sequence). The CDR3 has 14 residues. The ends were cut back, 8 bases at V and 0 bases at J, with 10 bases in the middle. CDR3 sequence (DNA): TGTGCCAGCGTTCGAACCGCGAACACCGGGGAGCTGTTTTTT. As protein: CASVRTANTGELFF.

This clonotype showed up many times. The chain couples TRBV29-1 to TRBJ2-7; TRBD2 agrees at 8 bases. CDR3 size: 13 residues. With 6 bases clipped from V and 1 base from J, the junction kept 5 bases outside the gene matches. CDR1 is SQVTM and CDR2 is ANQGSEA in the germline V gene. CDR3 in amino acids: CSVLAGLSYEQYF. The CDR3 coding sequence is TGCAGCGTATTAGCGGGACTTTCCTACGAGCAGTACTTC.

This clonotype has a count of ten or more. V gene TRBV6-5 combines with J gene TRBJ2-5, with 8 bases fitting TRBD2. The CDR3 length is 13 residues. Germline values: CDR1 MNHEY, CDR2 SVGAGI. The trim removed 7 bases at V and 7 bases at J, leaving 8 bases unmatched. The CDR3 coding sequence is TGTGCCAGCATTCCAGCGGGAGTCGGGACCCAGTACTTC. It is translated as CASIPAGVGTQYF.